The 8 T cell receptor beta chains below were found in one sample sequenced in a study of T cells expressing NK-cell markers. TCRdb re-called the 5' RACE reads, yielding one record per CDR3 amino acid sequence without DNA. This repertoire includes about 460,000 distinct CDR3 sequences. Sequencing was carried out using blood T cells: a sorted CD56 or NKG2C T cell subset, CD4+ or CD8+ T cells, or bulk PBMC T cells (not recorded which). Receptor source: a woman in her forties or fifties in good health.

CDR3: CASSSGLAGVRTLNEQFF. V usage is TRBV7-2 and J usage is TRBJ2-1; without DNA, the TCRdb call of TRBD2 cannot be checked. CDR1 and CDR2 (germline): SGHTA, FQGNSA. The CDR3 totals 18 residues.

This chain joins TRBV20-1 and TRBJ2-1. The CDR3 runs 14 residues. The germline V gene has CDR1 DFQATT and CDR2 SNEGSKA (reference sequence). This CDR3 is CSASGREVYNEQFF.

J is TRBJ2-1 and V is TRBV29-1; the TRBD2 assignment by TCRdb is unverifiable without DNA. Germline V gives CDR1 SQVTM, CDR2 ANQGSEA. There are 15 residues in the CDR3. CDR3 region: CSVEEGLALNNEQFF.

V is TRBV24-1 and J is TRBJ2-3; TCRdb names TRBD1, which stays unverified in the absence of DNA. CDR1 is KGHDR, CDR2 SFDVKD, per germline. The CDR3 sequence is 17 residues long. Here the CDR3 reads CATSGSRDPSAQNTQYF.

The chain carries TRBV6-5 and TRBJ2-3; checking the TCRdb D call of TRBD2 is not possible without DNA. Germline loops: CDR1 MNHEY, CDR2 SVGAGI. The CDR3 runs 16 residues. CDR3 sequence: CASSYSIAGYTDTQYF.

CDR3 sequence reads: CARDKRESTDTQYF. This chain connects TRBV2 to TRBJ2-3; the TCRdb call, TRBD2, lacks DNA for checking. Germline V gene data show CDR1 as SNHLY and CDR2 as FYNNEI. The CDR3 contains 14 residues.

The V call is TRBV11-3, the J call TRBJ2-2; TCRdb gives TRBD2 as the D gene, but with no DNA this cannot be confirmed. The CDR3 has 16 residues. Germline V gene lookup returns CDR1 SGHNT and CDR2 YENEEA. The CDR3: CASSLAASGGTGELFF.

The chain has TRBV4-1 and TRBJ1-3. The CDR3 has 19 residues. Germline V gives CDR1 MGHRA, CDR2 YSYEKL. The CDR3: CASSQDRGLFVYSGNTIYF.